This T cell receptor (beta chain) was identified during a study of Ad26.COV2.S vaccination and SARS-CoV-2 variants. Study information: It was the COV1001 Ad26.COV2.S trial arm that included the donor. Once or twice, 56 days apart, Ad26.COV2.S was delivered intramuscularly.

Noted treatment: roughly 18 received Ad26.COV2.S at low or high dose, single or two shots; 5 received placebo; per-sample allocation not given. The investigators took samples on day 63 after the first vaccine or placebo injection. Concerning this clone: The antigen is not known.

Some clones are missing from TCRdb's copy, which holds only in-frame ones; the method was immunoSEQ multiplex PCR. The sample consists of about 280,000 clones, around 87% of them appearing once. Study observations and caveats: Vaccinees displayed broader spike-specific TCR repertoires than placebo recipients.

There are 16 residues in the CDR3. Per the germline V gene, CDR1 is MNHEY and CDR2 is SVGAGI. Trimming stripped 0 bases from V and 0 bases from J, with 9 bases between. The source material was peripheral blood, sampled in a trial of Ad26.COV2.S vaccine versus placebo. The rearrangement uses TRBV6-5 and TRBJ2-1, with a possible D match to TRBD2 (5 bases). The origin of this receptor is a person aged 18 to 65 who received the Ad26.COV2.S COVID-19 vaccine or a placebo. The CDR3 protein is CASSYSRESSYNEQFF. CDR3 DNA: TGTGCCAGCAGTTACTCGAGGGAGAGCTCCTACAATGAGCAGTTCTTC.